This TCR beta chain was observed in a study of T cell responses to AZD1222 COVID-19 vaccine. Notes on this clone: Its antigen is not known.

Data came from immunoSEQ multiplex PCR; TCRdb stores just in-frame clones and leaves some out. The sample yields some 170,000 clones, 85% to 95% seen once. The study, taken as a whole, reports: Recipients of two AZD1222 doses showed rising Spike-specific TCR breadth and depth.

The sequences come from peripheral blood, collected on day 0 of AZD1222 vaccination. This clonotype originated in an adult in good health.

The CDR3 coding sequence is TGTGCCAGCAGCTTGGGCTGGGGTGCCGGTTCCTACGAGCAGTACTTC. It specifies CASSLGWGAGSYEQYF. This sequence joins TRBV5-8 and TRBJ2-7; D unclear. The V end was cut by 0 bases, the J end by 1 base, with 14 bases between. The CDR3 sequence is 16 residues long. CDR1 and CDR2 (germline): SGHTS, YDEGEE.